This T cell receptor beta chain is drawn from a study of T cell responses to AZD1222 COVID-19 vaccine. Broader study findings: Rises in breadth and depth of Spike-specific TCRs came after two AZD1222 doses. Clonal diversity was possibly underestimated, and the donors were mostly white British, with more females.

A note on this clone: The antigen is unknown. Likely a read error: the CDR3 ends without its conserved phenylalanine or tryptophan.

The CDR3 has 15 amino acids. Germline loops: CDR1 MNHEY, CDR2 SMNVEV (reference sequence). The V and J ends lost 3 bases and 6 bases respectively, with 12 bases between them. TCRdb's copy holds only in-frame clones and misses some; the assay was immunoSEQ multiplex PCR. This table holds around 200,000 clones, roughly 88% found once. The sample consisted of peripheral blood, taken on day 0 of AZD1222 vaccination. The chain recombines TRBV27 with TRBJ1-6; possibly TRBD1 for D (5 bases). This sequence was found in an adult in good health. The CDR3 region is CASSFSGGSNSPLHL. DNA of the CDR3: TGTGCCAGCAGTTTTTCGGGGGGAAGTAATTCACCCCTCCACCTT.